The next 24 T cell receptor beta chains were all read from a single sample in a study of cytomegalovirus exposure and HLA in healthy donors. 60 Vbeta and 13 Jbeta primers were used in PCR. Profiling relied on immunoSEQ multiplex PCR, and the TCRdb table lists in-frame clones only, not all of them. The repertoire holds 70,000 to 85,000 clones, with under 80% as singletons. The sample consisted of PBMCs. The receptors stem from a middle-aged man in good health and CMV-seropositive.

The chain uses TRBV4-1 and TRBJ2-7; tentatively, D is TRBD1 (6 bases). The germline CDR1 and CDR2 sequences are MGHRA and YSYEKL. V was shortened by 1 base and J by 5 bases, with 18 bases between the two germline ends. This CDR3 comprises 16 residues. As DNA, the CDR3 is TGCGCCAGCAGCCAAGGTCTCACCGGGACAACGAACGAGCAGTACTTC. This gives the protein CASSQGLTGTTNEQYF.

The V call is TRBV2, the J call TRBJ2-1; weak D call: TRBD1 (6 bases). The CDR3 is 14 amino acids. The germline V gene has CDR1 SNHLY and CDR2 FYNNEI. Trimming took 8 bases from V and 3 from J, leaving 14 bases between them. The CDR3: CASGQDSRYNEQFF. The CDR3 nucleotides are TGTGCCAGCGGTCAGGACAGCCGCTACAATGAGCAGTTCTTC.

V is TRBV11-2 and J is TRBJ2-1; 9 bases fit TRBD1. The CDR3 runs to 15 residues. Germline V gene sequence: CDR1 SGHAT, CDR2 FQNNGV. V was pared by 5 bases and J by 8 bases, with 10 bases of the junction left unmatched. CDR3 DNA: TGTGCCAGCAGCCCCGGGACAGGGCCTCTGGATGAGCAGTTCTTC. Protein: CASSPGTGPLDEQFF. The whole variable domain, filled in from reference TRBV11-2 and TRBJ2-1, reads EAGVAQSPRYKIIEKRQSVAFWCNPISGHATLYWYQQILGQGPKLLIQFQNNGVVDDSQLPKDRFSAERLKGVDSTLKIQPAKLEDSAVYLCASSPGTGPLDEQFFGPGTRLTVL.

The chain carries TRBV6-5 and TRBJ2-7; TRBD1 matches at 8 bases. This CDR3 is built from 15 residues. After removal of 6 bases from V and 2 bases from J, the junction contained 9 bases not matched to a gene. Germline V gene sequence: CDR1 MNHEY, CDR2 SVGAGI. The CDR3, as DNA: TGTGCCAGCAGGGGGTTGGGACAGGCCACCTACGAGCAGTACTTC. Its translation is CASRGLGQATYEQYF.

This chain links TRBV27 with TRBJ1-1; 9 bases line up with TRBD1. With V trimmed by 5 bases and J by 6 bases, 13 bases remained unmatched. CDR3 size: 16 residues. From germline, CDR1 is MNHEY and CDR2 SMNVEV (reference sequence). The CDR3 DNA is TGTGCCAGCAGTCCCCGGGACAGGGTGGTTCGTTCTGAAGCTTTCTTT. Translating gives CASSPRDRVVRSEAFF.

The chain combines TRBV9 with TRBJ1-2; possibly TRBD1 for D (5 bases). Looked up from germline, CDR1 is SGDLS and CDR2 is YYNGEE. This CDR3 comprises 14 residues. Trimming pared 4 bases from V and 1 base from J, leaving 11 bases between. CDR3 residues: CASSTSGGNYGYTF. The DNA for the CDR3 is TGTGCCAGCAGCACCTCGGGGGGTAACTATGGCTACACCTTC.

The J gene is TRBJ2-2, the V gene TRBV15, with a possible D match to TRBD2 (5 bases). V lost 7 bases and J 7 bases, leaving 13 bases between the germline ends. CDR3 length: 13 residues. Germline V CDR1 and CDR2: LNHNV, YYDKDF (reference sequence). The CDR3 loop is CATTASSIGELFF. The CDR3 DNA follows: TGTGCCACCACGGCTAGCTCTATCGGGGAGCTGTTTTTT.

The chain links TRBV10-1 to TRBJ2-7; TRBD1 is a possible D gene (6 bases). Germline-derived CDR1 and CDR2 are WNHNN and SYGVQD (reference sequence). The CDR3 extends over 16 amino acids. Trimming stripped 3 bases from V and 1 base from J, with 16 bases between. In DNA form, the CDR3 reads TGCGCCAGCAGTGACCCCTCAGGCAGGGGATCCTACGAGCAGTACTTC. Translating gives CASSDPSGRGSYEQYF.

This clone turned up a few times. The rearrangement uses TRBV19 and TRBJ1-6; D is perhaps TRBD1 (6 bases). Between the trimmed V and J ends, which lost 9 bases and 0 bases, there was a span of 12 bases. The CDR3 consists of 15 residues. Germline V gene sequence: CDR1 LNHDA, CDR2 SQIVND (reference sequence). CDR3 protein: CASKGGSSYNSPLHF. The CDR3 DNA is TGTGCCAGCAAGGGGGGGAGCTCCTATAATTCACCCCTCCACTTT. Complete variable domain (other parts from reference TRBV19 and TRBJ1-6): DGGITQSPKYLFRKEGQNVTLSCEQNLNHDAMYWYRQDPGQGLRLIYYSQIVNDFQKGDIAEGYSVSREKKESFPLTVTSAQKNPTAFYLCASKGGSSYNSPLHFGNGTRLTVT.

The chain carries TRBV28 and TRBJ1-1; the match to TRBD1 covers 7 bases. This CDR3 region has 16 residues. V was clipped by 6 bases and J by 5 bases; unmatched bases: 15. Germline CDR1 is MDHEN and CDR2 is SYDVKM. CDR3 in DNA: TGTGCCAGCAGCTCTCCGGGGGCAGGGGGTGGAACTGAAGCTTTCTTT. It translates to CASSSPGAGGGTEAFF.

V is TRBV5-6 and J is TRBJ2-7; TRBD1 matches at 7 bases. Per germline, CDR1 SGHDT and CDR2 YYEEEE. CDR3 length: 13 residues. With 6 bases clipped from V and 3 bases from J, the junction kept 6 bases outside the gene matches. CDR3 loop: CASNERQGYEQYF. The CDR3 nucleotides read TGTGCCAGCAACGAGAGACAGGGCTACGAGCAGTACTTC.

This chain joins TRBV27 and TRBJ1-2; tentative D call: TRBD1 (5 bases). The CDR3 is 13 amino acids. Deletions cut 2 bases from V and 7 bases from J, with 11 bases between. The germline CDR1 and CDR2 sequences are MNHEY and SMNVEV (reference sequence). The CDR3 coding sequence is TGTGCCAGCAGTTTAGGGGGGGGAGGTGGCTACACCTTC. This translates into CASSLGGGGGYTF.

This chain uses TRBV6-1 with TRBJ2-7, with D uncertain. Looked up from germline, CDR1 is MNHNS and CDR2 is SASEGT. CDR3 length equals 14 residues. Trimming shortened V by 1 base and J by 0 bases, and 7 bases separated the two germline ends. CDR3 protein: CASSEVGSSYEQYF. The CDR3 DNA reads as TGTGCCAGCAGTGAAGTGGGCAGCTCCTACGAGCAGTACTTC.

This chain connects TRBV11-2 to TRBJ1-3; D gene unclear. The CDR3 totals 14 residues. The V and J ends lost 0 bases and 2 bases respectively, with 5 bases between them. Germline CDR1 is SGHAT and CDR2 is FQNNGV. CDR3 in DNA: TGTGCCAGCAGCTTAGATAGCGCTGGAAACACCATATATTTT. It is translated as CASSLDSAGNTIYF.

The chain links TRBV19 to TRBJ1-1; D might be TRBD1 (6 bases). Deletions cut 7 bases from V and 1 base from J, with 13 bases between. CDR1 is LNHDA and CDR2 is SQIVND in the germline V gene (reference sequence). The length of the CDR3 is 14 residues. CDR3 loop: CASTRPDRNTEAFF. The CDR3 DNA sequence: TGTGCCAGTACGCGCCCGGACAGGAACACTGAAGCTTTCTTT.

This clone showed up just a few times. The rearrangement links TRBV6-5 to TRBJ1-6; TRBD1 agrees at 8 bases. Trimming removed 6 bases from V and 7 bases from J; junction bases left unmatched: 5. This CDR3 has 14 amino acids. CDR1 and CDR2 from the germline V gene are MNHEY and SVGAGI. Here the CDR3 reads CASSQDRENSPLHF. CDR3 coding DNA: TGTGCCAGCAGCCAGGACAGGGAAAATTCACCCCTCCACTTT.

This sequence joins TRBV25-1 and TRBJ1-1; D gene ambiguous. Germline V gene data show CDR1 as MGHDK and CDR2 as SYGVNS. V was trimmed by 4 bases and J by 1 base, leaving 16 bases between them. The CDR3 totals 16 residues. This chain's CDR3 is CASSGGWRARNTEAFF. In DNA form, the CDR3 reads TGTGCCAGCAGTGGGGGTTGGAGGGCGAGGAACACTGAAGCTTTCTTT. The whole variable domain, filled in from reference TRBV25-1 and TRBJ1-1, reads EADIYQTPRYLVIGTGKKITLECSQTMGHDKMYWYQQDPGMELHLIHYSYGVNSTEKGDLSSESTVSRIRTEHFPLTLESARPSHTSQYLCASSGGWRARNTEAFFGQGTRLTVV.

This chain's CDR3 is CASSEGTGDEQYF. The CDR3 region has the DNA TGTGCCAGCAGCGAAGGAACAGGAGACGAGCAGTACTTC. The J gene is TRBJ2-7, the V gene TRBV7-3, with D perhaps matching TRBD1 (5 bases). The germline V gene encodes CDR1 SGHTA and CDR2 FQGTGA. This CDR3 spans 13 amino acids. V lost 5 bases to trimming and J lost 5 bases, with 13 bases between them.

The chain links TRBV5-1 to TRBJ1-2; 7 nucleotides line up with TRBD1. V lost 2 bases to trimming and J lost 0 bases; unmatched junction nucleotides: 7. The CDR3 contains 16 residues. Germline-derived CDR1 and CDR2 are SGHRS and YFSETQ. CDR3 amino acids: CASSLDDRVSNYGYTF. The CDR3 region has the DNA TGCGCCAGCAGCTTAGACGACAGGGTTTCTAACTATGGCTACACCTTC. The full variable domain, with the rest looked up from reference TRBV5-1 and TRBJ1-2, is KAGVTQTPRYLIKTRGQQVTLSCSPISGHRSVSWYQQTPGQGLQFLFEYFSETQRNKGNFPGRFSGRQFSNSRSEMNVSTLELGDSALYLCASSLDDRVSNYGYTFGSGTRLTVV.

This chain links TRBV11-2 with TRBJ2-7, with 12 nucleotides matching TRBD1. V lost 3 bases and J lost 6; bases outside the gene matches: 3. The germline CDR1 and CDR2 sequences are SGHAT and FQNNGV. This CDR3 is 14 amino acids long. The CDR3 DNA follows: TGTGCCAGCAGCTTGGGACAGGGGGCTGGCGAGCAGTACTTC. It is translated as CASSLGQGAGEQYF.

The rearrangement links TRBV5-4 to TRBJ1-2; 8 bases agree with TRBD1. After removal of 3 bases from V and 8 bases from J, the junction contained 15 bases not matched to a gene. Germline values: CDR1 SGHNT, CDR2 YYREEE (reference sequence). The CDR3 spans 16 residues. The CDR3, as DNA: TGTGCCAGCAGCTCAGGGGATGGCAGGGGGCTCTTGGGCTACACCTTC. It encodes CASSSGDGRGLLGYTF.

The rearrangement uses TRBV6-5 and TRBJ1-1, with D possibly being TRBD1 (5 bases). Germline lookup yields CDR1 MNHEY and CDR2 SVGAGI. Trimming shortened V by 8 bases and J by 3 bases, and 16 bases separated the two germline ends. CDR3 size: 14 residues. In nucleotides, the CDR3 is TGTGCCAGCTCCCCAGGGCGGGGGGACACTGAAGCTTTCTTT. Translating it yields CASSPGRGDTEAFF.

The rearrangement uses TRBV7-2 and TRBJ1-5, with a weak D call TRBD1 (6 bases). Germline V CDR1 and CDR2: SGHTA, FQGNSA. This CDR3 has 15 residues. Deletions cut 1 base from V and 7 bases from J, with 14 bases between. In DNA, the CDR3 is TGTGCCAGCAGCTTAGATGCAGGGGCCGGACAGCCCCAGCATTTT. Protein: CASSLDAGAGQPQHF. Based on the CDR3 plus reference TRBV7-2 and TRBJ1-5, the full variable domain is GAGVSQSPSNKVTEKGKDVELRCDPISGHTALYWYRQSLGQGLEFLIYFQGNSAPDKSGLPSDRFSAERTGGSVSTLTIQRTQQEDSAVYLCASSLDAGAGQPQHFGDGTRLSIL.

The chain couples TRBV28 to TRBJ2-7, with D possibly TRBD1 on 5 matching bases. This CDR3 has 14 amino acids. Germline V gene lookup returns CDR1 MDHEN and CDR2 SYDVKM. The germline V and J ends were trimmed by 2 bases and 1 base, with 9 bases remaining between them. The CDR3 sequence is CASSLKAGSYEQYF. In DNA form, the CDR3 reads TGTGCCAGCAGTTTAAAGGCAGGGTCCTACGAGCAGTACTTC.